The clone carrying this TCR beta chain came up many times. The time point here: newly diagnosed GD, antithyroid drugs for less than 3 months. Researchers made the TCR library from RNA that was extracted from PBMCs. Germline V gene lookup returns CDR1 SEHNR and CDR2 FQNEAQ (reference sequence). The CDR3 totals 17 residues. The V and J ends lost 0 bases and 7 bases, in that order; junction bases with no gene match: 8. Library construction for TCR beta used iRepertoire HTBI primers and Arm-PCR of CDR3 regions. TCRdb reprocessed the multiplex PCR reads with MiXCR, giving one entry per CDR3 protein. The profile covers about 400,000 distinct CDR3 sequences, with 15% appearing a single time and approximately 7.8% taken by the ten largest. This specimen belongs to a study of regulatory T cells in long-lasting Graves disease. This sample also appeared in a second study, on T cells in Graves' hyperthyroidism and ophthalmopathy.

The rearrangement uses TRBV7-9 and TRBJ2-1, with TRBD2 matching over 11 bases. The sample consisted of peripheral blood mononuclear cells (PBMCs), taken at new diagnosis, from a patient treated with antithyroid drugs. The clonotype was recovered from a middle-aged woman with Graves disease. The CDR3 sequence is CASSLALMSSGRNEQFF. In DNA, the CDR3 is TGTGCCAGCAGCTTAGCGCTTATGTCTAGCGGGAGGAATGAGCAGTTCTTC.